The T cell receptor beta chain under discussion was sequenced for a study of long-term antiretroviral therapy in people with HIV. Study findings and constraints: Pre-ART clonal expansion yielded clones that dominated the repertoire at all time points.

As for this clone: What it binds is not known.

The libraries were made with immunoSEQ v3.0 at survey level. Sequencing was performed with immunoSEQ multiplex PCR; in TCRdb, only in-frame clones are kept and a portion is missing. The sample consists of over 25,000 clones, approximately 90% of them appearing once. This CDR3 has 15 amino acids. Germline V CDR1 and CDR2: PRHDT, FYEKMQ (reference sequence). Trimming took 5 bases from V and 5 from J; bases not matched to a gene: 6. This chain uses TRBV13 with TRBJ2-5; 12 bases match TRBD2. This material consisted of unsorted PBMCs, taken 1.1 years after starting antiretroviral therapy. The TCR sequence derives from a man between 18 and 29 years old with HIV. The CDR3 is CASSKTSGGWETQYF. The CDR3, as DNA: TGTGCCAGCAGCAAGACTAGCGGGGGCTGGGAGACCCAGTACTTC.